A single sample is the source of the 2 T cell receptor beta chains below, sequenced in a study of blood T cell repertoires in COVID-19. Here immunoSEQ multiplex PCR was the method, and the copy in TCRdb shows in-frame clones only, minus some. Of 310,000 or so clones listed, around 80% are singletons. Input material: peripheral blood. All receptors come from a woman aged 50 to 60 with acute or convalescent COVID-19.

Concerning this clone itself: The sample carries other DNA sequences with the same CDR3. The J gene is TRBJ1-4, the V gene TRBV5-1, with 8 bases lining up with TRBD1. Trimming cost V 3 bases and J 7 bases; bases outside gene matches: 8. Germline values: CDR1 SGHRS, CDR2 YFSETQ. This CDR3 has 15 amino acids. The CDR3 DNA follows: TGCGCCAGCAGCTCTTTCGGACAGGGAGGTGAAAAACTGTTTTTT. This sequence encodes CASSSFGQGGEKLFF.

The chain has TRBV27 and TRBJ2-5; the match to TRBD1 covers 7 bases. The CDR3 is 13 amino acids. Germline CDR1 MNHEY, CDR2 SMNVEV (reference sequence). V shed 5 bases, J shed 3 bases, and the junction held 3 bases outside the gene matches. In DNA form, the CDR3 reads TGTGCCAGCAGTGACAGGGCCAAAGAGACCCAGTACTTC. This encodes CASSDRAKETQYF.